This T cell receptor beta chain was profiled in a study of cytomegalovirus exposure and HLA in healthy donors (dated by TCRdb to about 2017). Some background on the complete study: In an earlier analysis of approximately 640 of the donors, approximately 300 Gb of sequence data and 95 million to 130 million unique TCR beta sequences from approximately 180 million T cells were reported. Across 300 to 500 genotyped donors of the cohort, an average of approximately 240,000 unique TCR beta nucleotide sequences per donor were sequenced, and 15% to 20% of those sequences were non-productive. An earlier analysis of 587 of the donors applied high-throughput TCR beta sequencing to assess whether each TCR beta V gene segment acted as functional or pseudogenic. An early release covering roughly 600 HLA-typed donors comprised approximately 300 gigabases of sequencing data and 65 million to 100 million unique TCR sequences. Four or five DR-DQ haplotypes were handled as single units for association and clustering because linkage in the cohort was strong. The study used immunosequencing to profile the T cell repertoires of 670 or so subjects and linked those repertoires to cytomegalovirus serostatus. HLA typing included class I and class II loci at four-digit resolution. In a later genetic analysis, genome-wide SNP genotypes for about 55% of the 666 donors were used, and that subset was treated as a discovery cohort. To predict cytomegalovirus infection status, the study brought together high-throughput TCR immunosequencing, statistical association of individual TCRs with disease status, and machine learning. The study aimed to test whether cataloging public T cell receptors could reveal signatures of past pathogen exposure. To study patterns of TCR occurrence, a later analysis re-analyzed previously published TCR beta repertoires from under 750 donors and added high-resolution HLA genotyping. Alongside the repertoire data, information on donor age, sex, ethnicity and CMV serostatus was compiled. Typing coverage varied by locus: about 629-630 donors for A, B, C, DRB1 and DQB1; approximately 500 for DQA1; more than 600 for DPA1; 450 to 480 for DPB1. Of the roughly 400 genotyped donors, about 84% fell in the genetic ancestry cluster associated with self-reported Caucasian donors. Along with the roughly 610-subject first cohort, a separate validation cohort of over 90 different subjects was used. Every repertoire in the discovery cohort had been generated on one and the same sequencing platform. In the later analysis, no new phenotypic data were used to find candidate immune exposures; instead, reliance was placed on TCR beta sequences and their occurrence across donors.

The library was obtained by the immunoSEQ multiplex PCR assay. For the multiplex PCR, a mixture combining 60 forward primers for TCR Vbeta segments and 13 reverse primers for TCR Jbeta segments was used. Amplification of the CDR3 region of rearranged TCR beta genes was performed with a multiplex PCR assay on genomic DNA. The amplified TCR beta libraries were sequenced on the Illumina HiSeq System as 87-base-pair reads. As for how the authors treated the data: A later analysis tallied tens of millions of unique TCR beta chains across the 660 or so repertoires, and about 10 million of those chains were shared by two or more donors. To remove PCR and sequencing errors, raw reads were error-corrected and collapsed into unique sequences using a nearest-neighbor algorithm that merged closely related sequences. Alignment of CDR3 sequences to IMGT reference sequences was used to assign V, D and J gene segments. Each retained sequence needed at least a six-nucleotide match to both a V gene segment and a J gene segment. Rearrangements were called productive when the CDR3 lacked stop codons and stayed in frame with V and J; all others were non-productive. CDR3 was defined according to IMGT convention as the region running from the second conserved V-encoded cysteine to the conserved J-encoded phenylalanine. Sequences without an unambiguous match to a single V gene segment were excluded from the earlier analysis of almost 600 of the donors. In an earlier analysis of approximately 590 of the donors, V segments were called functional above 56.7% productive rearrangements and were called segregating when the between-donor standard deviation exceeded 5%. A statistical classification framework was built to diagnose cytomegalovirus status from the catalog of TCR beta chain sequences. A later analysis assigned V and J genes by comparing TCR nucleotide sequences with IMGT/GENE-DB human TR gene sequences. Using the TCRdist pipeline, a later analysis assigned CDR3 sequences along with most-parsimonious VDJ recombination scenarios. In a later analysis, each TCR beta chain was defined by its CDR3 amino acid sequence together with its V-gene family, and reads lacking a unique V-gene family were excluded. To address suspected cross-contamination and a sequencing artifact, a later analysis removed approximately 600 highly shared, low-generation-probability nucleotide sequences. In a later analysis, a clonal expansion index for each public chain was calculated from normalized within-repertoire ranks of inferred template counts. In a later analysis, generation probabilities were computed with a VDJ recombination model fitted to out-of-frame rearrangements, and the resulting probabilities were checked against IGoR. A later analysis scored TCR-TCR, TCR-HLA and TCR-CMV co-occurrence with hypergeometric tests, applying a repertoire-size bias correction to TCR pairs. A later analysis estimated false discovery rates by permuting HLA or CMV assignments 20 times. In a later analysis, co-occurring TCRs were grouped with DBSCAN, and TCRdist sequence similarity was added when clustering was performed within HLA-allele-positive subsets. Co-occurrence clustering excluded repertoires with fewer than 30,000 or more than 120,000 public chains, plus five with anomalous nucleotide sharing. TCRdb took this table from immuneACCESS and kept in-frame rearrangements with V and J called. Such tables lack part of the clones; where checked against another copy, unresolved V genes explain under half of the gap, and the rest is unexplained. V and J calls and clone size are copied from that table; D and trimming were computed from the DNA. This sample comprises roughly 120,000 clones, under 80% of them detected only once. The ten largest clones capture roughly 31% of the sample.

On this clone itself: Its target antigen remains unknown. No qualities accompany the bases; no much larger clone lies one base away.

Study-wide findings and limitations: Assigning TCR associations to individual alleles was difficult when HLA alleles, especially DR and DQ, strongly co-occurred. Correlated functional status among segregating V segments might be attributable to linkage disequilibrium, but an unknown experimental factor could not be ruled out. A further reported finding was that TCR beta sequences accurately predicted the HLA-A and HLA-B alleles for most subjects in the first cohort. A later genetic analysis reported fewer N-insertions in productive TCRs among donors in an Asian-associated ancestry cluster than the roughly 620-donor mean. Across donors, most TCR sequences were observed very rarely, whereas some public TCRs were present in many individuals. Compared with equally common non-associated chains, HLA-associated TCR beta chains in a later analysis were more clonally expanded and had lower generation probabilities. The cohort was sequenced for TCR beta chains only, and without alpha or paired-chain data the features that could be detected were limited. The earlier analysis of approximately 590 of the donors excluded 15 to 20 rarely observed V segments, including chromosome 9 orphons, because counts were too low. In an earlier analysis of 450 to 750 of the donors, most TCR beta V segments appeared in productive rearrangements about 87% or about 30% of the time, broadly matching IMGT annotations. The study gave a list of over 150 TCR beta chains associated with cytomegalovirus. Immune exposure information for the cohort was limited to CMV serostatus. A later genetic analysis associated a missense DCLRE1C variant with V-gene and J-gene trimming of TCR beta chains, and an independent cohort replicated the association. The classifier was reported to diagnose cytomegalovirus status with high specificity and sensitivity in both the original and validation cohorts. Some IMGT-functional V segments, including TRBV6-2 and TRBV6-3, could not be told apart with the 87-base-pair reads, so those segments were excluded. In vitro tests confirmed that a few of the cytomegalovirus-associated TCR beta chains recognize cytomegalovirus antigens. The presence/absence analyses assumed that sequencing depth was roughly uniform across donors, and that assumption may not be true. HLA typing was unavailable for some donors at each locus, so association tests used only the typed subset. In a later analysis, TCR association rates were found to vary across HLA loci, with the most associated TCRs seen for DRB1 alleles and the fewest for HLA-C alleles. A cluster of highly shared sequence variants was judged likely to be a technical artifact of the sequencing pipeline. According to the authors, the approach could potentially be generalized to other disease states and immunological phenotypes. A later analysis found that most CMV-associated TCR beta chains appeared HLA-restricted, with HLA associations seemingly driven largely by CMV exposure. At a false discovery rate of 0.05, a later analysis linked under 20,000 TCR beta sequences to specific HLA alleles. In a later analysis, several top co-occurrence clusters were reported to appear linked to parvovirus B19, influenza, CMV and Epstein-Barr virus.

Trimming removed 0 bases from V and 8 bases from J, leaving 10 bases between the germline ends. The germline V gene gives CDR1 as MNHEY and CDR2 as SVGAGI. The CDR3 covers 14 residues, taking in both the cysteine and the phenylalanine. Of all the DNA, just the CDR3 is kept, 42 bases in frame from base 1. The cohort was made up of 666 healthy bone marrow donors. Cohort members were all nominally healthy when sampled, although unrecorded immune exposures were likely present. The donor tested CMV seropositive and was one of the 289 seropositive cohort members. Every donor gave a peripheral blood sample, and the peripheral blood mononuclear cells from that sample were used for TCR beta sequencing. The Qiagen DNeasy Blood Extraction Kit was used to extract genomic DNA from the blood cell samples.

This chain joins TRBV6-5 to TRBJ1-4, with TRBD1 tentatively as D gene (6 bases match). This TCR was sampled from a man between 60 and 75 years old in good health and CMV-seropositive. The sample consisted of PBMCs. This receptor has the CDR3 CASSYSERGEKLFF. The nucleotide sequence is TGTGCCAGCAGTTACTCGGAAAGGGGGGAAAAACTGTTTTTT.